Below, one T cell receptor (beta chain) is given with its context. This sample is drawn from a study of blood T cell repertoires in COVID-19. Measured with immunoSEQ multiplex PCR; TCRdb has only the in-frame clones, and not every one. There are some 170,000 clones in the sample; approximately 89% occur only once, and more than 5.5% lies in the top ten. Germline loops: CDR1 SGHTA, CDR2 FQGTGA. Trimming removed 4 bases from V and 1 base from J, with 7 bases in between. CDR3 length: 13 amino acids. This clonotype was obtained from a man aged 35-49 years who had recovered from COVID-19. The V and J genes are TRBV7-3 and TRBJ1-1; D remains unclear. The sample was PBMCs or T cells enriched from blood (not recorded which). CDR3 nucleotides: TGTGCCAGCAGCTCGGTCGGGAACACTGAAGCTTTCTTT. The encoded protein is CASSSVGNTEAFF.